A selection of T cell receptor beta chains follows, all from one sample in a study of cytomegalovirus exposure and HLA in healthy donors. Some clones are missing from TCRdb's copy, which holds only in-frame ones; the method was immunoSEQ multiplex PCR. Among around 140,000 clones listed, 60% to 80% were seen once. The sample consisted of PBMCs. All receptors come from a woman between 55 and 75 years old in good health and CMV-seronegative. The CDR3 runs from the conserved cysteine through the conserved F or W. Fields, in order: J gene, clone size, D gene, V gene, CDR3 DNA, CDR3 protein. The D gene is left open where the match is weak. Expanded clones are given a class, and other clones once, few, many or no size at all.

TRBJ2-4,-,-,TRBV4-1,TGCGCCAGCAGCCAAAATACAGGGTCTGGAAACATTCAGTACTTC,CASSQNTGSGNIQYF
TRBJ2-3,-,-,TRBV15,TGTGCCACCAGCAGATATGGGGAAGGGGGTACGCAGTATTTT,CATSRYGEGGTQYF
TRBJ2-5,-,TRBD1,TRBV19,TGTGCCAGTAGTATTGGACAGGGGGCGGGAGAGACCCAGTACTTC,CASSIGQGAGETQYF
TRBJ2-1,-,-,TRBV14,TGTGCCAGCAGCCGGACTACCCCGGGCGGCTCCTACAATGAGCAGTTCTTC,CASSRTTPGGSYNEQFF
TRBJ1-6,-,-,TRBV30,TGTGCCTGCCGGGGTGAATATAATTCACCCCTCCACTTT,CACRGEYNSPLHF
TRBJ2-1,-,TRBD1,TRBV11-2,TGTGCCAGCAGCTTAGATGGGCAGGGGGCTAACAATGAGCAGTTCTTC,CASSLDGQGANNEQFF
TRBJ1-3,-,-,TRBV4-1,TGCGCCAGCAGCCAATTTTCAGTGGCTGGAAACACCATATATTTT,CASSQFSVAGNTIYF
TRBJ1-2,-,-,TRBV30,TGTGCCGCCAGCGAAGGGGTGCGTGGCTACACCTTC,CAASEGVRGYTF
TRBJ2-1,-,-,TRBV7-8,TGTGCCAGCAGCCCACCGGGACAGTTGCGGGGTGAGCAGTTCTTC,CASSPPGQLRGEQFF
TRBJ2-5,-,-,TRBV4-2,TGTGCCAGCAGCCAAGACCCCACGGGCGGGGCGGGGGAGACCCAGTACTTC,CASSQDPTGGAGETQYF
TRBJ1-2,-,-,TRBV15,TGTGCCACCAGCAGAGGTGGAGGGATCTATGGCTACACCTTC,CATSRGGGIYGYTF
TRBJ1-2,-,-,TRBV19,TGTGCCAGTAAGGGAGTCGGCTATGGCTACACCTTC,CASKGVGYGYTF
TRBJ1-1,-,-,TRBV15,TGTGCCACCAGCAGAGCAGCGGGGGGACGTGTGGACACTGAAGCTTTCTTT,CATSRAAGGRVDTEAFF
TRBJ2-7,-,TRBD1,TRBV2,TGTGCCAGCAGCGAAGGGGGGGGACAGGGCACGATAACCTACGAGCAGTACTTC,CASSEGGGQGTITYEQYF
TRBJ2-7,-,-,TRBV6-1,TGTGCCAGCACCCCAGGGGCTAAATCCTACGAGCAGTACTTC,CASTPGAKSYEQYF
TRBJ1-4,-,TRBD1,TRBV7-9,TGTGCCAGCAGCGTTAGACAGGGGAATGAAAAACTGTTTTTT,CASSVRQGNEKLFF
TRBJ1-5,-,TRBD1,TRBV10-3,TGTGCCATCAGTGAGAGCACAGGGGATCAGCCCCAGCATTTT,CAISESTGDQPQHF
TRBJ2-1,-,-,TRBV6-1,TGTGCCAGCCTCGCCCCAGGGGCTCGTGACAATGAGCAGTTCTTC,CASLAPGARDNEQFF
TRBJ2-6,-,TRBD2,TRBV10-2,TGCGCCAGCGCCCAAGTAGCGGGGGGACACTCTGGGGCCAACGTCCTGACTTTC,CASAQVAGGHSGANVLTF
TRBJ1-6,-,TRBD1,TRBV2,TGTGCCAGCAGCTACGGACAGGGGGCGATTCCCAATTCACCCCTCCACTTT,CASSYGQGAIPNSPLHF
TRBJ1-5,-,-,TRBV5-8,TGTGCCAGCATCTCAAAGGGTGCAGGGCAACAGCCCCAGCATTTT,CASISKGAGQQPQHF
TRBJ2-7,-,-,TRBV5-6,TGTGCCAGCAGCTTGTTCTCCCAGGGTGCTACTTCCTACGAGCAGTACTTC,CASSLFSQGATSYEQYF
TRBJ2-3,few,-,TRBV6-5,TGTGCCAGCAGTTACACCGTGGAGCCTAGCACAGATACGCAGTATTTT,CASSYTVEPSTDTQYF
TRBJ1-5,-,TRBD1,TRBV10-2,TGCGCCAGCGGGGGACAGGGCATCCAGCCCCAGCATTTT,CASGGQGIQPQHF
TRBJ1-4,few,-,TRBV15,TGTGCCACCAGCGAGGGGAGGATGGCGGCTAATGAAAAACTGTTTTTT,CATSEGRMAANEKLFF
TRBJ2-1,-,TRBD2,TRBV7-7,TGTGCCAGCAGCTCCCAGTTAGCGGGAGTGGGCAACAATGAGCAGTTCTTC,CASSSQLAGVGNNEQFF
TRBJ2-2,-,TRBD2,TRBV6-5,TGTGCCAGCAGTTACGGGGGGGTCACCGGGGAGCTGTTTTTT,CASSYGGVTGELFF
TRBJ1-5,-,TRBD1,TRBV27,TGTGCCAGCAGTCCCGGACAGGGGACTCAGCCCCAGCATTTT,CASSPGQGTQPQHF
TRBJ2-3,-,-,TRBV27,TGTGCCAGCAGAAACAGGGGGGGTAGGGATACGCAGTATTTT,CASRNRGGRDTQYF
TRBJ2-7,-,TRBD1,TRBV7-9,TGTGCCAGCAGCTCCGCTAGACAGGGTCCAAGGCAGTACTTC,CASSSARQGPRQYF
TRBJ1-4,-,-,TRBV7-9,TGTGCCAGCAGCCCACAAGATCCAGTGGTTAATGAAAAACTGTTTTTT,CASSPQDPVVNEKLFF
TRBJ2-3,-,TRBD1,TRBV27,TGTGCCAGCAGTTTAATTACAGGGGGCATGGGAAATACGCAGTATTTT,CASSLITGGMGNTQYF
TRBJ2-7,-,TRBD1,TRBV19,TGTGCCAGTAGAACGGGACAGGGACCTTTCGAGCAGTACTTC,CASRTGQGPFEQYF
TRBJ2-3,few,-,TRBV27,TGTGCCAGCGCCGAAGGACTCGACTGGGCTACGCAGTATTTT,CASAEGLDWATQYF
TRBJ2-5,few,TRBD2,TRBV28,TGTGCCAGCAGTCCAAGACTAGCGGGAGGCGGGGAGACCCAGTACTTC,CASSPRLAGGGETQYF
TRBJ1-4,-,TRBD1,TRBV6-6,TGTGCCAGCAGTTTATTTGGGACAGGAGATGAAAAACTGTTTTTT,CASSLFGTGDEKLFF